This T cell receptor beta chain emerged from a study of cytomegalovirus exposure and HLA in healthy donors. Findings and limits, study-wide: Usually a TCR sequence was rare, but some public TCRs were found in many donors.

Separate from the approximately 730-subject first cohort, the approximately 120-subject validation cohort was the one that the donors belonged to. Trimming at V came to 8 bases and at J to 2 bases, leaving 6 bases not matched to a gene. Germline V gene lookup returns CDR1 SQVTM and CDR2 ANQGSEA. This CDR3 has 13 amino acids. As to this clone: Its antigen is not known.

Clones were read by immunoSEQ multiplex PCR, and TCRdb kept only the in-frame ones, dropping some. The repertoire holds around 200,000 clones, with 81% as singletons. The clonotype comes from a woman in her thirties in good health and CMV-seronegative. The rearrangement joins TRBV29-1 to TRBJ2-1; 7 positions match TRBD1. The sample taken for sequencing was PBMCs. CDR3 coding DNA: TGCAGCACGGACGGGACAGCCTACAATGAGCAGTTCTTC. Protein sequence: CSTDGTAYNEQFF.